The clone carrying this TCR beta chain was recorded once. The source of the sample is a study of chemoradiotherapy in HPV16-positive cancers. CDR1 SGHDN and CDR2 FVKESK come from the germline V gene. V lost 5 bases and J 1 base, leaving 12 bases between the germline ends. CDR3 length: 14 amino acids. The method was immunoSEQ multiplex PCR; TCRdb's version includes in-frame clones alone and lacks a portion of them. The sample carries approximately 4,000 clones, around 90% recorded once. The receptor's source is a human donor with HPV-associated anogenital cancer. Source: tumor tissue, taken from a patient who underwent chemoradiotherapy. This sequence joins TRBV14 and TRBJ2-7; TRBD2 might be the D (6 bases). CDR3 coding DNA: TGTGCCAGCAGCTTGGGACTTTCTTCCTACGAGCAGTACTTC. As protein: CASSLGLSSYEQYF. The complete variable domain, with remaining parts taken from reference TRBV14 and TRBJ2-7, reads EAGVTQFPSHSVIEKGQTVTLRCDPISGHDNLYWYRRVMGKEIKFLLHFVKESKQDESGMPNNRFLAERTGGTYSTLKVQPAELEDSGVYFCASSLGLSSYEQYFGPGTRLTVT.